This TCR beta chain was sequenced in a study of T cells in Graves' hyperthyroidism and ophthalmopathy. The V end was cut by 0 bases, the J end by 11 bases, with 17 bases between. Germline CDR1 MNHEY, CDR2 SVGEGT. CDR3 size: 15 residues. Amplification targeted TCR beta CDR3 regions from RNA transcripts. When the TCR CDR3 underwent first-round RT-PCR, the HTBI primer set was used. TCRdb redid the calling of the multiplex PCR reads with MiXCR, one entry per CDR3 protein. Here the sample spans 550,000 to 850,000 distinct CDR3 sequences, around 20% being singletons. Exclusion followed for patients with uncontrolled infection, other autoimmune disease, pregnancy or lactation. On the basis of clinical symptoms, serum thyroxine and TRAb, thyroid ultrasound and orbital computed tomography, diagnoses were made. Extraction of PBMCs used roughly 10 ml of fresh peripheral blood.

The TCR sequence derives from a woman aged 45 to 65 with Graves' hyperthyroidism that later progressed to Graves' ophthalmopathy. The chain carries TRBV6-2 or TRBV6-3 and TRBJ1-5; D not certain. The sample consisted of blood. CDR3 sequence reads: CASSYSIGDRLAQHF. Written as DNA, the CDR3 is TGTGCCAGCAGTTACTCGATTGGGGATCGATTAGCCCAGCATTTT.